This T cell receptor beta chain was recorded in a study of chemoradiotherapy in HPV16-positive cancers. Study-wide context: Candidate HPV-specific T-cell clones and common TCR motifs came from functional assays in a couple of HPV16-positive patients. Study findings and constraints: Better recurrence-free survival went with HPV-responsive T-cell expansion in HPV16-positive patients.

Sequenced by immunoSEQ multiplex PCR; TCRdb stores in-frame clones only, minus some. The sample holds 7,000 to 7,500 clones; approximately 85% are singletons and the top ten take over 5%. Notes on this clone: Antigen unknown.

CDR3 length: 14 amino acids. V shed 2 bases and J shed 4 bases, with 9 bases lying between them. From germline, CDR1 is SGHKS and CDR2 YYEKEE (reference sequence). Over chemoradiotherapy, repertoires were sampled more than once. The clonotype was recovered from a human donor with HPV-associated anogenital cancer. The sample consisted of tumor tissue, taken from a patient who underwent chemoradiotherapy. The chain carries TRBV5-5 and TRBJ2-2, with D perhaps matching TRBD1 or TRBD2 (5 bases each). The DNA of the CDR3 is TGTGCCAGCAGCTTAGAGGGGCCCACCGGGGAGCTGTTTTTT. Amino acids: CASSLEGPTGELFF.